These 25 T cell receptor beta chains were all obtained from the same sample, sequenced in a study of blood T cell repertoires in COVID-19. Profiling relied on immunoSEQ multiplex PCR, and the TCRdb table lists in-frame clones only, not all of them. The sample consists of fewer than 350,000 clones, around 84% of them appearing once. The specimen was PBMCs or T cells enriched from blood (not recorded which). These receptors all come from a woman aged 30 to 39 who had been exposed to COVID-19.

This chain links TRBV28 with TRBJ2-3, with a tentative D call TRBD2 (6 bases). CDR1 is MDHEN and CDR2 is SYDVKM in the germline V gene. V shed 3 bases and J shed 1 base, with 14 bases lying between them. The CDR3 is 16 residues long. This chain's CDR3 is CASSFGGNDGTDTQYF. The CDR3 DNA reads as TGTGCCAGCAGTTTCGGAGGGAATGATGGCACAGATACGCAGTATTTT. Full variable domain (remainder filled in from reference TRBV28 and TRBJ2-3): DVKVTQSSRYLVKRTGEKVFLECVQDMDHENMFWYRQDPGLGLRLIYFSYDVKMKEKGDIPEGYSVSREKKERFSLILESASTNQTSMYLCASSFGGNDGTDTQYFGPGTRLTVL.

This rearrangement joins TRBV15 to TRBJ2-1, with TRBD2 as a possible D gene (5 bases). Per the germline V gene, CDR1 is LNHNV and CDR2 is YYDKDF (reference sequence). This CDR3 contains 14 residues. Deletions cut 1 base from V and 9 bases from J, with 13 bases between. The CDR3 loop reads CATSRAQTTLEQFF. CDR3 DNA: TGTGCCACCAGCAGAGCCCAGACTACCCTTGAGCAGTTCTTC.

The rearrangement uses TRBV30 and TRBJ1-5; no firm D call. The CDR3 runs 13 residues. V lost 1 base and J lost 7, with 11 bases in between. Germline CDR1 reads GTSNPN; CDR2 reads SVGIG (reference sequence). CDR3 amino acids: CAWSGSGGQPQHF. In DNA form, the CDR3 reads TGTGCCTGGAGTGGCAGTGGAGGACAGCCCCAGCATTTT.

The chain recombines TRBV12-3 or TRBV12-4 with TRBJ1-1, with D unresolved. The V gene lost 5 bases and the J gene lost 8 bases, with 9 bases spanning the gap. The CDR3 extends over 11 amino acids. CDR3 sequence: CASSPGVEAFF. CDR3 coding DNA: TGTGCCAGCAGTCCCGGGGTAGAAGCTTTCTTT.

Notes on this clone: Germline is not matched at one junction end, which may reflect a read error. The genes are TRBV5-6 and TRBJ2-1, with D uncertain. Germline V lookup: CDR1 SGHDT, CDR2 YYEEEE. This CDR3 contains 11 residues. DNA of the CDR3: TGTGCCAGCAGATCCTACCATGAGCAGTTCTTC. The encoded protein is CASRSYHEQFF.

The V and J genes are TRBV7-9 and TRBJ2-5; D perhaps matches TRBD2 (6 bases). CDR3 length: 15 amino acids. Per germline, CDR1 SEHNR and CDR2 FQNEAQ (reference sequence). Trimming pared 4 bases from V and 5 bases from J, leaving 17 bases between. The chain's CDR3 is CASSSPGGEEETQYF. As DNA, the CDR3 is TGTGCCAGCAGCTCCCCCGGGGGAGAGGAGGAGACCCAGTACTTC.

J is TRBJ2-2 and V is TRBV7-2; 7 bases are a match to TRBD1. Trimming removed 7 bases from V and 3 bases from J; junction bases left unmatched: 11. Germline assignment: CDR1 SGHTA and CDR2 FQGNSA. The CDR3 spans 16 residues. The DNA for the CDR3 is TGTGCCAGCACTTTAAGGGCCCAGGGGGACACCGGGGAGCTGTTTTTT. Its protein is CASTLRAQGDTGELFF.

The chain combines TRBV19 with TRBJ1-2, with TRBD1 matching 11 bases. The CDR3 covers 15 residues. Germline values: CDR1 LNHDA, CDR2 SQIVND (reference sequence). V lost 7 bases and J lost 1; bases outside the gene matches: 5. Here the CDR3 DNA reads TGTGCCAGTAAACGGGACAGGGGGATTAACTATGGCTACACCTTC. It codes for CASKRDRGINYGYTF.

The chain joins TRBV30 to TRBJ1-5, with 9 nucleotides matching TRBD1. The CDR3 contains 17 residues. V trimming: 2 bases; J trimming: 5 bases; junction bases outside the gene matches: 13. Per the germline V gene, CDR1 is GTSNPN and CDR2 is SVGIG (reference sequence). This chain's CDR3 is CAWSSPLYRGLDQPQHF. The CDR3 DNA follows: TGTGCCTGGAGTTCTCCGTTGTACAGGGGGCTGGATCAGCCCCAGCATTTT.

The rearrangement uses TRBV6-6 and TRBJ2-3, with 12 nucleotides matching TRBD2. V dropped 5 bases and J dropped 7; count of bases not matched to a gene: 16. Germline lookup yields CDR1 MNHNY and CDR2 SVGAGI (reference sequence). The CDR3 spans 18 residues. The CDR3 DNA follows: TGTGCCAGCAGTCAAACAGGGCCGGCTAGCGGGGGGGCAAATACGCAGTATTTT. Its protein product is CASSQTGPASGGANTQYF.

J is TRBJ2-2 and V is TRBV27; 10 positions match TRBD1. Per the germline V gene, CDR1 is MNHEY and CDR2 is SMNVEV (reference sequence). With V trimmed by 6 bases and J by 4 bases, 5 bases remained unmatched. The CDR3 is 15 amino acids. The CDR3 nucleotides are TGTGCCAGCAGACGACAGGGGGCGTTCACCGGGGAGCTGTTTTTT. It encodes CASRRQGAFTGELFF.

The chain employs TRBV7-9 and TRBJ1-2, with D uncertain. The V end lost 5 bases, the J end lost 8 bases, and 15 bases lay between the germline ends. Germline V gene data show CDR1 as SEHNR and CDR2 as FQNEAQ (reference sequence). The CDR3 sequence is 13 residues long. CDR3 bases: TGTGCCAGCAGCCCCGGGGTCGCAAGGGGCTACACCTTC. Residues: CASSPGVARGYTF.

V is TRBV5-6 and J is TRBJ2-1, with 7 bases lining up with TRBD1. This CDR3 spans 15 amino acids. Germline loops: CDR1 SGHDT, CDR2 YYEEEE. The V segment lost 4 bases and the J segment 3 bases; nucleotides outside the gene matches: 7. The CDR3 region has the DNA TGTGCCAGCAGCAGCCGGGACAGAGTCTACAATGAGCAGTTCTTC. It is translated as CASSSRDRVYNEQFF.

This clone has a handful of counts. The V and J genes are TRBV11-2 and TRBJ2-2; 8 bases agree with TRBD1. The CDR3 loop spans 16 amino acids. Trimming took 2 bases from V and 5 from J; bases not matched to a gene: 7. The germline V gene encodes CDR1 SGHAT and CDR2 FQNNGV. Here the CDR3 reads CASSLLRGRGTGELFF. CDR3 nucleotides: TGTGCCAGCAGCTTACTCAGGGGGCGAGGAACCGGGGAGCTGTTTTTT.

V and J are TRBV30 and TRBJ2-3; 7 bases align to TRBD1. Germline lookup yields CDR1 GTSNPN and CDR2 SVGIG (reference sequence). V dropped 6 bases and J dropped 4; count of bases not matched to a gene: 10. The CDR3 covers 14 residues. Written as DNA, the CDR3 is TGTGCCTGCGCGACAGGGATTCTCGCAGATACGCAGTATTTT. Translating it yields CACATGILADTQYF.

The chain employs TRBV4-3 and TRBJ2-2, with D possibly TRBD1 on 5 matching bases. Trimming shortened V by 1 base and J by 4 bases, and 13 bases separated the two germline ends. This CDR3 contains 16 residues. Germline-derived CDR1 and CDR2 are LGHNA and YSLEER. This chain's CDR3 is CASSQGGKFGTGELFF. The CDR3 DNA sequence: TGCGCCAGCAGCCAAGGGGGCAAGTTCGGCACCGGGGAGCTGTTTTTT.

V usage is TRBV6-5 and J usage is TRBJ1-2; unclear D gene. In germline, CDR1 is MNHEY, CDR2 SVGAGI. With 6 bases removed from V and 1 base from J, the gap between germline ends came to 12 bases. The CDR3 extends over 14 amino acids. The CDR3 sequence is CASRAGVGNYGYTF. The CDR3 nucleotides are TGTGCCAGCAGGGCCGGGGTTGGTAACTATGGCTACACCTTC.

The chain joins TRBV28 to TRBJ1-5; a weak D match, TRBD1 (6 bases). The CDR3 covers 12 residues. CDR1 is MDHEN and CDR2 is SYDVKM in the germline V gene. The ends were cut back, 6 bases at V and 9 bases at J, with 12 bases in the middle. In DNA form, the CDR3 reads TGTGCCAGCAGGATACAGGGACGGCCCCAGCATTTT. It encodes CASRIQGRPQHF.

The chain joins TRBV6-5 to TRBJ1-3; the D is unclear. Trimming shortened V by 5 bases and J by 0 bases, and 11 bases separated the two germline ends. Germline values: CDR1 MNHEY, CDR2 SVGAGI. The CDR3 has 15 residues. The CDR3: CASSKSSSSGNTIYF. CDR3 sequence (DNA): TGTGCCAGCAGTAAGAGTTCCTCCTCTGGAAACACCATATATTTT.

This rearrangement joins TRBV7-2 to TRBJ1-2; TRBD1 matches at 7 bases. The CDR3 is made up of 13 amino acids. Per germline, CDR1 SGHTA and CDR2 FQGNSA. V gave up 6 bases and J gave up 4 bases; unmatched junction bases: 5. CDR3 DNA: TGTGCCAGCAGAGAGACAGGGTTCTATGGCTACACCTTC. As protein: CASRETGFYGYTF.

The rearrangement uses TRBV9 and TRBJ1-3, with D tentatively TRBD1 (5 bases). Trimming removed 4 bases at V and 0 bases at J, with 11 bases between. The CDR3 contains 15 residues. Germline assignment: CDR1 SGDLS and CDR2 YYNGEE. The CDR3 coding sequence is TGTGCCAGCAGCCCAGACAGTTTCTCTGGAAACACCATATATTTT. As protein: CASSPDSFSGNTIYF.

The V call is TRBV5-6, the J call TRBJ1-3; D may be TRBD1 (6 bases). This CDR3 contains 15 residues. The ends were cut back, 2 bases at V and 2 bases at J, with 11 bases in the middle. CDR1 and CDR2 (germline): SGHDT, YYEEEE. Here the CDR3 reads CASSFAAGAGNTIYF. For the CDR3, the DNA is TGTGCCAGCAGCTTCGCGGCAGGGGCTGGAAACACCATATATTTT.

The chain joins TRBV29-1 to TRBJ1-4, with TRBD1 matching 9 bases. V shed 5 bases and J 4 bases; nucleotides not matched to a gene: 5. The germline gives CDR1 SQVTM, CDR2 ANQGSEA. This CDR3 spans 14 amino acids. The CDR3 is CSVSRQGGNEKLFF. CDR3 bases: TGCAGCGTTTCCCGACAGGGGGGTAATGAAAAACTGTTTTTT.

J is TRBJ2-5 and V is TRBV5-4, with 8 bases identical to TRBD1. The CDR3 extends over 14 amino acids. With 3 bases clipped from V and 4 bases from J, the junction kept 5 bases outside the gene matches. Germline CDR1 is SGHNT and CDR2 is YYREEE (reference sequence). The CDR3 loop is CASSSTTGGETQYF. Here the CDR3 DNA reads TGTGCCAGCAGCTCTACAACAGGGGGAGAGACCCAGTACTTC.

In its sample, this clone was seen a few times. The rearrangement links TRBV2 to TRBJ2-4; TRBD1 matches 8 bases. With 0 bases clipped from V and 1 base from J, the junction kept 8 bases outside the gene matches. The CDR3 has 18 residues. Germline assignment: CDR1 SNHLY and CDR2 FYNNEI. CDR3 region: CASSEALVTGVAKNIQYF. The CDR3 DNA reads TGTGCCAGCAGTGAAGCGCTTGTGACAGGGGTCGCCAAAAACATTCAGTACTTC.